A selection of T cell receptor beta chains follows, all from one sample in a study of shared clonotypes between healthy human individuals. Using immunoSEQ multiplex PCR, the repertoire was profiled, and TCRdb retains in-frame clones only, with some absent. The sample has around 2,100,000 clones, about 95% seen once. The source material was naive CD8+ T cells sorted from blood. The receptor set was obtained from a man between 18 and 35 years old in good health. Both conserved end residues are part of each CDR3. D genes are given only for firm matches. Some rows have no size entry. The others give once, few or many, or a class for an expanded clone.

v_gene: TRBV9
j_gene: TRBJ2-5
abundance: NA
d_gene: TRBD2
CDR3aa: CASSVDGLAAETQYF
CDR3nt: TGTGCCAGCAGCGTGGATGGACTAGCTGCAGAGACCCAGTACTTC

v_gene: TRBV9
j_gene: TRBJ2-2
abundance: NA
d_gene: TRBD2
CDR3aa: CASSRGGGTGELFF
CDR3nt: TGTGCCAGCAGCCGGGGGGGCGGCACCGGGGAGCTGTTTTTT

v_gene: TRBV27
j_gene: TRBJ1-4
abundance: NA
d_gene: TRBD1
CDR3aa: CASSIKTGGASNEKLFF
CDR3nt: TGTGCCAGCAGTATTAAGACAGGGGGCGCATCTAATGAAAAACTGTTTTTT

v_gene: TRBV19
j_gene: TRBJ2-7
abundance: NA
d_gene: NA
CDR3aa: CASSPDGEFYEQYF
CDR3nt: TGTGCCAGTAGTCCCGACGGGGAATTCTACGAGCAGTACTTC

v_gene: TRBV2
j_gene: TRBJ2-7
abundance: NA
d_gene: TRBD1
CDR3aa: CASSAPGQGHEQYF
CDR3nt: TGTGCCAGCAGTGCTCCGGGACAGGGCCACGAGCAGTACTTC

v_gene: TRBV5-6
j_gene: TRBJ2-3
abundance: NA
d_gene: NA
CDR3aa: CASSWPWGDGTDTQYF
CDR3nt: TGTGCCAGCAGCTGGCCTTGGGGGGATGGAACAGATACGCAGTATTTT

v_gene: TRBV10-2
j_gene: TRBJ2-3
abundance: NA
d_gene: NA
CDR3aa: CASIVDGGPADTQYF
CDR3nt: TGCGCCAGCATCGTGGACGGGGGGCCCGCCGATACGCAGTATTTT

v_gene: TRBV15
j_gene: TRBJ2-7
abundance: NA
d_gene: NA
CDR3aa: CATGKGYTEQYF
CDR3nt: TGTGCCACTGGTAAGGGGTACACTGAGCAGTACTTC

v_gene: TRBV13
j_gene: TRBJ2-2
abundance: NA
d_gene: NA
CDR3aa: CASRGTVSSNTGELFF
CDR3nt: TGTGCCAGCAGAGGCACCGTTTCATCGAACACCGGGGAGCTGTTTTTT

v_gene: TRBV4-2
j_gene: TRBJ2-3
abundance: NA
d_gene: TRBD2
CDR3aa: CASSQPFPQATSFPRDTQYF
CDR3nt: TGTGCCAGCAGCCAACCATTTCCCCAGGCGACTAGCTTTCCCCGAGATACGCAGTATTTT

v_gene: TRBV2
j_gene: TRBJ1-6
abundance: NA
d_gene: NA
CDR3aa: CASSEVGWGSYNSPLHF
CDR3nt: TGTGCCAGCAGTGAGGTGGGATGGGGCTCCTATAATTCACCCCTCCACTTT

v_gene: TRBV27
j_gene: TRBJ2-7
abundance: few
d_gene: NA
CDR3aa: CASALAPRDEQYF
CDR3nt: TGTGCCAGCGCGCTAGCGCCGAGGGACGAGCAGTACTTC

v_gene: TRBV7-9
j_gene: TRBJ2-5
abundance: NA
d_gene: NA
CDR3aa: CASSEGGTPPYQETQYF
CDR3nt: TGTGCCAGCAGCGAGGGGGGGACCCCCCCGTACCAAGAGACCCAGTACTTC

v_gene: TRBV11-2
j_gene: TRBJ2-1
abundance: NA
d_gene: NA
CDR3aa: CASSLVQLDNEQFF
CDR3nt: TGTGCCAGCAGCTTAGTACAGCTCGACAATGAGCAGTTCTTC

v_gene: TRBV6-1
j_gene: TRBJ1-4
abundance: NA
d_gene: TRBD1
CDR3aa: CASSLGTGREKLFF
CDR3nt: TGTGCCAGCAGTCTAGGGACAGGGAGGGAAAAACTGTTTTTT

v_gene: TRBV11-2
j_gene: TRBJ2-7
abundance: NA
d_gene: NA
CDR3aa: CASSHQQGESPYEQYF
CDR3nt: TGTGCCAGCAGTCATCAACAGGGCGAGAGCCCCTACGAGCAGTACTTC

v_gene: TRBV30
j_gene: TRBJ2-7
abundance: NA
d_gene: TRBD1
CDR3aa: CAWSGHGTGGFEQYF
CDR3nt: TGTGCCTGGAGTGGCCACGGGACAGGGGGCTTCGAGCAGTACTTC

v_gene: TRBV29-1
j_gene: TRBJ1-2
abundance: NA
d_gene: NA
CDR3aa: CSVEEGQNYGYTF
CDR3nt: TGCAGCGTTGAAGAGGGGCAGAACTATGGCTACACCTTC

v_gene: TRBV4-3
j_gene: TRBJ2-5
abundance: NA
d_gene: NA
CDR3aa: CASSRITGETQYF
CDR3nt: TGCGCCAGCAGCCGCATCACTGGGGAGACCCAGTACTTC

v_gene: TRBV29-1
j_gene: TRBJ2-7
abundance: NA
d_gene: NA
CDR3aa: CSVEDTGPVSYEQYF
CDR3nt: TGCAGCGTTGAAGATACCGGCCCGGTTAGCTACGAGCAGTACTTC

v_gene: TRBV28
j_gene: TRBJ2-5
abundance: NA
d_gene: NA
CDR3aa: CASSFFVGDKETQYF
CDR3nt: TGTGCCAGCAGTTTTTTTGTCGGGGACAAAGAGACCCAGTACTTC

v_gene: TRBV7-9
j_gene: TRBJ2-3
abundance: NA
d_gene: NA
CDR3aa: CASSFLPFSGSTDTQYF
CDR3nt: TGTGCCAGCAGCTTTTTACCCTTTAGCGGCAGCACAGATACGCAGTATTTT

v_gene: TRBV6-6
j_gene: TRBJ1-2
abundance: once
d_gene: TRBD1
CDR3aa: CASSSRDSLYGYTF
CDR3nt: TGTGCCAGCAGTTCCCGGGACAGCCTCTATGGCTACACCTTC

v_gene: TRBV9
j_gene: TRBJ2-5
abundance: NA
d_gene: NA
CDR3aa: CASSTDPSETQYF
CDR3nt: TGTGCCAGCAGCACGGACCCCTCGGAGACCCAGTACTTC

v_gene: TRBV7-9
j_gene: TRBJ2-7
abundance: NA
d_gene: TRBD1
CDR3aa: CASSPFQGAHYEQYF
CDR3nt: TGTGCCAGCAGCCCGTTCCAGGGGGCCCACTACGAGCAGTACTTC

v_gene: TRBV27
j_gene: TRBJ2-3
abundance: few
d_gene: NA
CDR3aa: CASSLASTDTQYF
CDR3nt: TGTGCCAGCAGTTTGGCTAGCACAGATACGCAGTATTTT

v_gene: TRBV19
j_gene: TRBJ2-6
abundance: NA
d_gene: TRBD1
CDR3aa: CASSIVRGQGAEANVLTF
CDR3nt: TGTGCCAGTAGTATAGTTAGGGGACAGGGGGCGGAGGCCAACGTCCTGACTTTC

v_gene: TRBV28
j_gene: TRBJ1-2
abundance: NA
d_gene: NA
CDR3aa: CASSFFGQSVDGYTF
CDR3nt: TGTGCCAGCAGTTTCTTTGGGCAGTCTGTCGATGGCTACACCTTC

v_gene: TRBV10-3
j_gene: TRBJ2-6
abundance: NA
d_gene: TRBD1
CDR3aa: CAIGGTDSGANVLTF
CDR3nt: TGTGCCATCGGTGGGACAGACTCTGGGGCCAACGTCCTGACTTTC

v_gene: TRBV27
j_gene: TRBJ2-7
abundance: NA
d_gene: TRBD2
CDR3aa: CASSPRSGSSYEQYF
CDR3nt: TGTGCCAGCAGCCCTAGGAGCGGGAGCTCCTACGAGCAGTACTTC

v_gene: TRBV10-1
j_gene: TRBJ2-1
abundance: NA
d_gene: NA
CDR3aa: CASTKPAYNEQFF
CDR3nt: TGCGCCAGCACCAAACCAGCTTACAATGAGCAGTTCTTC

v_gene: TRBV5-1
j_gene: TRBJ2-1
abundance: NA
d_gene: TRBD2
CDR3aa: CASSLALAGYNEQFF
CDR3nt: TGCGCCAGCAGCTTGGCCCTAGCGGGATACAATGAGCAGTTCTTC

v_gene: TRBV27
j_gene: TRBJ2-7
abundance: NA
d_gene: TRBD2
CDR3aa: CASSGLAGGYEQYF
CDR3nt: TGTGCCAGCAGTGGACTAGCGGGAGGTTACGAGCAGTACTTC

v_gene: TRBV2
j_gene: TRBJ2-7
abundance: NA
d_gene: NA
CDR3aa: CASSEGHSSSYEQYF
CDR3nt: TGTGCCAGCAGTGAAGGACACTCTAGCTCCTACGAGCAGTACTTC

v_gene: TRBV4-3
j_gene: TRBJ2-3
abundance: NA
d_gene: NA
CDR3aa: CASSLLTGGAPDTQYF
CDR3nt: TGCGCCAGCAGTCTCTTGACTGGAGGTGCCCCAGATACGCAGTATTTT

v_gene: TRBV7-2
j_gene: TRBJ2-7
abundance: NA
d_gene: NA
CDR3aa: CASRVLLSSYEQYF
CDR3nt: TGTGCCAGCAGGGTACTCTTAAGCTCCTACGAGCAGTACTTC

v_gene: TRBV30
j_gene: TRBJ2-3
abundance: NA
d_gene: NA
CDR3aa: CAWSVNDGAADTQYF
CDR3nt: TGTGCCTGGAGTGTAAACGACGGGGCGGCAGATACGCAGTATTTT

v_gene: TRBV7-9
j_gene: TRBJ2-2
abundance: NA
d_gene: TRBD2
CDR3aa: CASSSSLAGNANTGELFF
CDR3nt: TGTGCCAGCAGCTCCTCACTAGCGGGGAACGCGAACACCGGGGAGCTGTTTTTT

v_gene: TRBV11-2
j_gene: TRBJ2-7
abundance: NA
d_gene: TRBD1
CDR3aa: CASSFPGQGYEQYF
CDR3nt: TGTGCCAGCAGTTTCCCGGGACAGGGGTACGAGCAGTACTTC

v_gene: TRBV27
j_gene: TRBJ2-5
abundance: NA
d_gene: NA
CDR3aa: CASSSPPLGTQYF
CDR3nt: TGTGCCAGCAGTTCCCCCCCCCTGGGGACCCAGTACTTC

v_gene: TRBV19
j_gene: TRBJ1-1
abundance: NA
d_gene: NA
CDR3aa: CACQGGAFEAFF
CDR3nt: TGTGCCTGCCAAGGGGGGGCCTTTGAAGCTTTCTTT

v_gene: TRBV13
j_gene: TRBJ2-5
abundance: NA
d_gene: TRBD1
CDR3aa: CASSYRDRSQETQYF
CDR3nt: TGTGCCAGCAGCTACCGGGACAGGTCCCAAGAGACCCAGTACTTC

v_gene: TRBV4-3
j_gene: TRBJ2-7
abundance: NA
d_gene: TRBD2
CDR3aa: CASSQDRGGFSSYEQYF
CDR3nt: TGCGCCAGCAGCCAAGACCGGGGGGGTTTTAGCTCCTACGAGCAGTACTTC

v_gene: TRBV5-8
j_gene: TRBJ2-7
abundance: NA
d_gene: NA
CDR3aa: CASSLGNPGEQYF
CDR3nt: TGTGCCAGCAGCTTGGGCAATCCGGGGGAGCAGTACTTC

v_gene: TRBV4-1
j_gene: TRBJ2-7
abundance: NA
d_gene: NA
CDR3aa: CASSQDPAGGDEQYF
CDR3nt: TGCGCCAGCAGCCAAGATCCGGCCGGCGGCGACGAGCAGTACTTC

v_gene: TRBV5-1
j_gene: TRBJ2-7
abundance: NA
d_gene: TRBD2
CDR3aa: CASSLDGGGSSYEQYF
CDR3nt: TGCGCCAGCAGCTTGGATGGCGGGGGTAGCTCCTACGAGCAGTACTTC

v_gene: TRBV28
j_gene: TRBJ1-5
abundance: few
d_gene: NA
CDR3aa: CASSPQGQPQHF
CDR3nt: TGTGCCAGCAGCCCACAGGGTCAGCCCCAGCATTTT

v_gene: TRBV5-1
j_gene: TRBJ2-7
abundance: NA
d_gene: TRBD1
CDR3aa: CASSLRGTGGSFRYEQYF
CDR3nt: TGCGCCAGCAGCTTGAGAGGGACAGGGGGTTCCTTTCGCTACGAGCAGTACTTC

v_gene: TRBV11-2
j_gene: TRBJ2-2
abundance: NA
d_gene: NA
CDR3aa: CASSLEASGVNTGELFF
CDR3nt: TGTGCCAGCAGCTTAGAAGCGAGCGGCGTGAACACCGGGGAGCTGTTTTTT

v_gene: TRBV27
j_gene: TRBJ2-7
abundance: once
d_gene: TRBD1
CDR3aa: CASSLDRGLEQYF
CDR3nt: TGTGCCAGCAGTTTAGACAGGGGGCTCGAGCAGTACTTC

v_gene: TRBV9
j_gene: TRBJ2-7
abundance: NA
d_gene: NA
CDR3aa: CASSEGDAVAGEQYF
CDR3nt: TGTGCCAGCAGCGAAGGGGACGCCGTCGCCGGAGAGCAGTACTTC

v_gene: TRBV6-1
j_gene: TRBJ2-3
abundance: once
d_gene: TRBD2
CDR3aa: CASSDLAGSPGADTQYF
CDR3nt: TGTGCCAGCAGTGATCTAGCGGGTAGCCCGGGGGCAGATACGCAGTATTTT

v_gene: TRBV9
j_gene: TRBJ1-4
abundance: NA
d_gene: NA
CDR3aa: CASSVTRGDANEKLFF
CDR3nt: TGTGCCAGCAGCGTTACCAGGGGAGACGCTAATGAAAAACTGTTTTTT

v_gene: TRBV28
j_gene: TRBJ2-7
abundance: NA
d_gene: TRBD2
CDR3aa: CASSFRGLAGDEQYF
CDR3nt: TGTGCCAGCAGTTTTCGGGGACTAGCGGGGGACGAGCAGTACTTC

v_gene: TRBV19
j_gene: TRBJ2-7
abundance: NA
d_gene: NA
CDR3aa: CATFSPTTYEQYF
CDR3nt: TGTGCCACCTTTAGCCCCACTACCTACGAGCAGTACTTC